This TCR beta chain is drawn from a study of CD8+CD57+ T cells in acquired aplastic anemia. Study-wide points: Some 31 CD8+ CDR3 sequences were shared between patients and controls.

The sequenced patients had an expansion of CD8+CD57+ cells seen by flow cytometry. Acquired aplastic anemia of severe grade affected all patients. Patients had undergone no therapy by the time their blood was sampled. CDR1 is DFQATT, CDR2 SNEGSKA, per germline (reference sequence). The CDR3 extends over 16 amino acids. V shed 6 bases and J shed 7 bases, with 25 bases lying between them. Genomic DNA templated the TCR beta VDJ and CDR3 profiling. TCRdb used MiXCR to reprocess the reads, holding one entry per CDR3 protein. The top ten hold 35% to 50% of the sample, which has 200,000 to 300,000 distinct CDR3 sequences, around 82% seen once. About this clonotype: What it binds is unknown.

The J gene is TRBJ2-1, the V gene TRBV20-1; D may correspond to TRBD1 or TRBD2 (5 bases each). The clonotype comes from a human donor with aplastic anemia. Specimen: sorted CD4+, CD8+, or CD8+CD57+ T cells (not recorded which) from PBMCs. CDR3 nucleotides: TGCAGTGCCAGTAGATGGGGACGCAAGATGTCGAATGAGCAGTTCTTC. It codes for CSASRWGRKMSNEQFF.